These T cell receptor beta chains were read from a single sample in a study of blood T cell repertoires in COVID-19. The assay was immunoSEQ multiplex PCR, and TCRdb's table has in-frame clones only and misses some. The sample carries around 180,000 clones, 85% to 90% recorded once. The material sequenced was peripheral blood. These receptors all stem from a human donor in a cohort sampled during active COVID-19. Each CDR3 is given with its conserved first and last residue. A D gene is named only where the DNA matches it firmly. The size of a clone is reported for some rows only, either as once, few or many, or as a class for expanded clones.

TRBJ2-7,TRBV6-6,NA,NA,TGTGCCAGCAGCCCCGAATTGAGAGAGCAGTACTTC,CASSPELREQYF
TRBJ2-2,TRBV5-4,few,TRBD2,TGTGCCAGCAGCTACGGACTAGCAGATACCGGGGAGCTGTTTTTT,CASSYGLADTGELFF
TRBJ2-1,TRBV28,NA,TRBD2,TGTGCCAGCACCCCCTTGGGGACTAGCGGGAGGAATGAGCAGTTCTTC,CASTPLGTSGRNEQFF
TRBJ2-1,TRBV11-2,NA,TRBD1,TGTGCCAGCAGCTCACGGGACAGGGGGCCGAATGAGCAGTTCTTC,CASSSRDRGPNEQFF
TRBJ2-3,TRBV5-1,few,NA,TGCGCCAGCAGCTTGGGCCCGGGACAAACCACAGATACGCAGTATTTT,CASSLGPGQTTDTQYF
TRBJ2-3,TRBV13,NA,TRBD2,TGTGCCAGCAGCTCGGGGGGACTACCGCGAGATACGCAGTATTTT,CASSSGGLPRDTQYF
TRBJ1-6,TRBV12-3/TRBV12-4,NA,NA,TGTGCCAGCAGACGGACAGATAATTCACCCCTCCACTTT,CASRRTDNSPLHF
TRBJ1-3,TRBV29-1,NA,NA,TGCAGCGAGCAGGGTACTCGAAACACCATATATTTT,CSEQGTRNTIYF
TRBJ1-5,TRBV19,NA,TRBD1,TGTGCCAGTAGTGCATCTGTAGGACAGGGCCGAAAATATAGCAATCAGCCCCAGCATTTT,CASSASVGQGRKYSNQPQHF
TRBJ2-7,TRBV7-9,medium-sized,NA,TGTGCCAGCAGCCATGGGTTTGGTGAGGAGGACGAGCAGTACTTC,CASSHGFGEEDEQYF
TRBJ2-1,TRBV28,NA,TRBD1,TGTGCCAGCAGCGGTAGACAGGGCGGGTTAAACAATGAGCAGTTCTTC,CASSGRQGGLNNEQFF
TRBJ2-5,TRBV4-3,NA,NA,TGCGCCAGCAGCCAAGATGTCCAGGGGCGAGTGACCCAGTACTTC,CASSQDVQGRVTQYF
TRBJ1-2,TRBV6-5,NA,NA,TGTGCCAGCAGTCTAGACAGCAATACTAACTATGGCTACACCTTC,CASSLDSNTNYGYTF
TRBJ2-7,TRBV4-2,NA,TRBD1,TGTGCCAGCAGCCCCGGGACAGGGGACTACGAGCAGTACTTC,CASSPGTGDYEQYF
TRBJ2-1,TRBV7-2,NA,NA,TGTGCCAGCAGCTTAACGGGGAACACCTACAATGAGCAGTTCTTC,CASSLTGNTYNEQFF
TRBJ2-3,TRBV4-1,NA,NA,TGCGCCAGCAGCCAATTAGGAGCTAGCACAGATACGCAGTATTTT,CASSQLGASTDTQYF
TRBJ1-3,TRBV18,NA,NA,TGTGCCAGCTCATCCAAAGAACAGGGCTTTTATCTGGACACCATATATTTT,CASSSKEQGFYLDTIYF
TRBJ2-1,TRBV5-1,NA,NA,TGCGCCAGCAGCTCCGACTGGTATGAGCAGTTCTTC,CASSSDWYEQFF